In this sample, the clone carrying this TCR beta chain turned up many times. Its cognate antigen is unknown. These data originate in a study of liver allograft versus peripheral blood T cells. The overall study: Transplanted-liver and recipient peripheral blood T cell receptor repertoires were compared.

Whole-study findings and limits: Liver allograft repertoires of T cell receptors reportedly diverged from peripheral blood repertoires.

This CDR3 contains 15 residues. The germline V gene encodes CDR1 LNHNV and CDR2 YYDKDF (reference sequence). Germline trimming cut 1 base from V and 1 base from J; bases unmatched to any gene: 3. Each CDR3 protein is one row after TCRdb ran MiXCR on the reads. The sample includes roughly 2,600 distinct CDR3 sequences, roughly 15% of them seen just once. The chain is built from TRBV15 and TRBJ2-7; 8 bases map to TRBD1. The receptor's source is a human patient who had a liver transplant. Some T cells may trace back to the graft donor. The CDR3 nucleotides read TGTGCCACCAGCAGAGTTTGGACAGGGTCCTACGAGCAGTACTTC. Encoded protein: CATSRVWTGSYEQYF.